The clone carrying this T cell receptor (beta chain) was counted a single time. No antigen is known for it. The CDR3 is made up of 17 amino acids. V lost 0 bases to trimming and J lost 5 bases, with 17 bases between them. The germline V gene has CDR1 SGHDT and CDR2 YYEEEE. Before DNA extraction, roughly 0.85-10 million cryopreserved PBMC were held in the samples. The sample is drawn from a study of long-term antiretroviral therapy in people with HIV. Study-wide results and limits: Diversity measured after ART increased yet remained under transplant donor controls.

With survey level as its setting, the immunoSEQ assay was v3.0. Using immunoSEQ multiplex PCR, the repertoire was profiled, and TCRdb retains in-frame clones only, with some absent. The table records approximately 24,000 clones, approximately 77% of them present only once. This chain uses TRBV5-6 with TRBJ2-2; D gene uncertain. This clonotype was obtained from a man in his thirties or forties with HIV. Source: unsorted PBMCs, taken 4.4 years after starting antiretroviral therapy. The CDR3 sequence: CASSLGDQWARTGELFF. The CDR3 DNA is TGTGCCAGCAGCTTGGGAGACCAATGGGCCCGAACCGGGGAGCTGTTTTTT.